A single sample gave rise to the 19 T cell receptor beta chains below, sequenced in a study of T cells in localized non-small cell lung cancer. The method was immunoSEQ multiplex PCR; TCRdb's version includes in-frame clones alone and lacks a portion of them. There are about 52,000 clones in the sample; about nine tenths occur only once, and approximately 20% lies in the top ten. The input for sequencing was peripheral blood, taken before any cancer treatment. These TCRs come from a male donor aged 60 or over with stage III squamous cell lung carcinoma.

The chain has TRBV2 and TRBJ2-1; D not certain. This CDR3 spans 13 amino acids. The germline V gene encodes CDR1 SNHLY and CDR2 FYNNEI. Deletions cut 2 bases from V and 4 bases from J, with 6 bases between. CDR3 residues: CASSELEYNEQFF. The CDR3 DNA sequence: TGTGCCAGCAGTGAACTCGAGTACAATGAGCAGTTCTTC.

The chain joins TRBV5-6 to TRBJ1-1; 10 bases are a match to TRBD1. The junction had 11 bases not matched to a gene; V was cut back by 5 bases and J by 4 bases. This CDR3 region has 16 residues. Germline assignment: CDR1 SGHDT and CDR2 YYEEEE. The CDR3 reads CASRQGQGRRGTEAFF. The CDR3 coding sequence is TGTGCCAGCAGACAGGGACAGGGGCGTCGGGGCACTGAAGCTTTCTTT.

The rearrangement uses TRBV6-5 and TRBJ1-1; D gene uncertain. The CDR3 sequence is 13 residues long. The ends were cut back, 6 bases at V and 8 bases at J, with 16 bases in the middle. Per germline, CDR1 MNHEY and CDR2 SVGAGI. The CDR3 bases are TGTGCCAGCAGCTCCCGTGGAGCCTCAGAAGCTTTCTTT. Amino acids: CASSSRGASEAFF.

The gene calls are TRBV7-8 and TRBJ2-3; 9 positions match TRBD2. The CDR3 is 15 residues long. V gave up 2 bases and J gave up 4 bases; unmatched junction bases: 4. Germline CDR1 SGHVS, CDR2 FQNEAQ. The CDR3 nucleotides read TGTGCCAGCAGCTTAAGGCGGGGGGGTGCAGATACGCAGTATTTT. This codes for CASSLRRGGADTQYF.

CDR3 sequence: CASSLRTGGGTGELFF. CDR3 nucleotides: TGTGCCAGCAGTCTCCGGACAGGGGGGGGCACCGGGGAGCTGTTTTTT. V gene TRBV6-6 combines with J gene TRBJ2-2; the match to TRBD1 covers 10 bases. V dropped 5 bases and J dropped 4; count of bases not matched to a gene: 7. The V gene's germline CDR1 is MNHNY and CDR2 SVGAGI (reference sequence). There are 16 residues in the CDR3.

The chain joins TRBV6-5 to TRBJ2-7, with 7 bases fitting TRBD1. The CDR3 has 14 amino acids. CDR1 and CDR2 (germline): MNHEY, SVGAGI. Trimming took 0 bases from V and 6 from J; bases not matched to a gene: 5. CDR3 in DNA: TGTGCCAGCAGTTACTCCGGGACAGCCTCCGAGCAGTACTTC. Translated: CASSYSGTASEQYF.

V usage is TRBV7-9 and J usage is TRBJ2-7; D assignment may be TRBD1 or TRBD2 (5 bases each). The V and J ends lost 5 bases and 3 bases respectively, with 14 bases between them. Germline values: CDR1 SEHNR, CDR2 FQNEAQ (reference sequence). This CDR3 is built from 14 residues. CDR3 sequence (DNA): TGTGCCAGCAGCGGTACGGGACCCTTCTACGAGCAGTACTTC. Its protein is CASSGTGPFYEQYF.

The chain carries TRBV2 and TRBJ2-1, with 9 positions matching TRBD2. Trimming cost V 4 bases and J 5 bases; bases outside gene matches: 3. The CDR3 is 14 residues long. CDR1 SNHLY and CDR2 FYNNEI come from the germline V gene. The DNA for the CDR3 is TGTGCCAGCAGTGGCACTAGCGGGCACAATGAGCAGTTCTTC. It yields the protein CASSGTSGHNEQFF. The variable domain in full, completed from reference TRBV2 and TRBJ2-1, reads EPEVTQTPSHQVTQMGQEVILRCVPISNHLYFYWYRQILGQKVEFLVSFYNNEISEKSEIFDDQFSVERPDGSNFTLKIRSTKLEDSAMYFCASSGTSGHNEQFFGPGTRLTVL.

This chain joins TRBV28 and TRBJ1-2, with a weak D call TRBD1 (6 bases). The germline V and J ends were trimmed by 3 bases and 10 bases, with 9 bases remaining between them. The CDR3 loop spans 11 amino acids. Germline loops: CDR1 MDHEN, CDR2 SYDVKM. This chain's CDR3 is CASSLDRAYTF. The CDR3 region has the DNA TGTGCCAGCAGTTTGGACAGAGCCTACACCTTC.

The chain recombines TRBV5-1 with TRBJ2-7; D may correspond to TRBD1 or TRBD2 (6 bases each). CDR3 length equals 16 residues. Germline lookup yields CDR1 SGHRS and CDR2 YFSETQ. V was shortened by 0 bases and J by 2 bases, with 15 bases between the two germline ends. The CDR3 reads CASSLVGAGGPYEQYF. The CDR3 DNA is TGCGCCAGCAGCTTGGTGGGGGCCGGGGGTCCCTACGAGCAGTACTTC. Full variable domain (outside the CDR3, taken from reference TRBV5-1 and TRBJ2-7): KAGVTQTPRYLIKTRGQQVTLSCSPISGHRSVSWYQQTPGQGLQFLFEYFSETQRNKGNFPGRFSGRQFSNSRSEMNVSTLELGDSALYLCASSLVGAGGPYEQYFGPGTRLTVT.

The CDR3 DNA follows: TGTGCCAGCAGCTTAATGAGCGGGGGCACAGATACGCAGTATTTT. Amino acid sequence: CASSLMSGGTDTQYF. The J gene is TRBJ2-3, the V gene TRBV7-2; 7 nucleotides agree with TRBD2. V shed 2 bases and J 1 base; nucleotides not matched to a gene: 3. Germline values: CDR1 SGHTA, CDR2 FQGNSA. The CDR3 runs to 15 residues.

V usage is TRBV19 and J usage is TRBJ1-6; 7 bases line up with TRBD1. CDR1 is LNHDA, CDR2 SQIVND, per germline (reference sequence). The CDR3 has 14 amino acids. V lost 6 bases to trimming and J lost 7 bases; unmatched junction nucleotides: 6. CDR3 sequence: CASSLQGTNSPLHF. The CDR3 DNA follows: TGTGCCAGTAGCTTACAGGGGACCAATTCACCCCTCCACTTT.

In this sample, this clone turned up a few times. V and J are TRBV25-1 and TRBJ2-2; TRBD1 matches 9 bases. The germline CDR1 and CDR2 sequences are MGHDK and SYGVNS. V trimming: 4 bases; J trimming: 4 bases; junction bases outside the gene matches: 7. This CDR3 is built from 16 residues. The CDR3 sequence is CASSVGGQGTTGELFF. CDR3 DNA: TGTGCCAGCAGTGTCGGCGGACAGGGGACCACCGGGGAGCTGTTTTTT.

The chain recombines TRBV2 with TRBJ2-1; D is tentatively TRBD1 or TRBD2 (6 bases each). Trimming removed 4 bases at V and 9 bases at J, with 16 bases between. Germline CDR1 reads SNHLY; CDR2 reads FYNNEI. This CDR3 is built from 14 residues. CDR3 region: CASSVRGAEGEQFF. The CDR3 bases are TGTGCCAGCAGTGTAAGGGGGGCTGAGGGTGAGCAGTTCTTC. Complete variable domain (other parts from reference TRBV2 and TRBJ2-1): EPEVTQTPSHQVTQMGQEVILRCVPISNHLYFYWYRQILGQKVEFLVSFYNNEISEKSEIFDDQFSVERPDGSNFTLKIRSTKLEDSAMYFCASSVRGAEGEQFFGPGTRLTVL.

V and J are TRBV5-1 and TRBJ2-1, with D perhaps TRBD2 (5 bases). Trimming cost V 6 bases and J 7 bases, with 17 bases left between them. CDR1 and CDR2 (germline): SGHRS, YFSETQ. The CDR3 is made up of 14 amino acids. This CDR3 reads CASTVDRTGNEQFF. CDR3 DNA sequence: TGCGCCAGCACCGTGGATCGAACGGGGAATGAGCAGTTCTTC.

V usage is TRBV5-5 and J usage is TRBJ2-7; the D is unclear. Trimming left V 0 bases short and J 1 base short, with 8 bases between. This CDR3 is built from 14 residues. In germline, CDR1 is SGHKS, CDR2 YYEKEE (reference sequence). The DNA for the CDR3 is TGTGCCAGCAGCTTGGGCACGAATTCCTACGAGCAGTACTTC. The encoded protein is CASSLGTNSYEQYF.

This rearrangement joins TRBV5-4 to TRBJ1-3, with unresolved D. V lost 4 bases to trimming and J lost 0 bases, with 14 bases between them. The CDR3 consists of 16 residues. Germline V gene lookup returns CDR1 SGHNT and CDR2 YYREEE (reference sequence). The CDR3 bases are TGTGCCAGCAGCGGAAGAAACGGGGTCTCTGGAAACACCATATATTTT. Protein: CASSGRNGVSGNTIYF.

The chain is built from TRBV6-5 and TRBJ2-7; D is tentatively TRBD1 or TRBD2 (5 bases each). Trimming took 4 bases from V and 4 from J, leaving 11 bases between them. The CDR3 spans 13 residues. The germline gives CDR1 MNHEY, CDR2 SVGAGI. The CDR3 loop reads CASSSGAEYEQYF. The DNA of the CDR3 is TGTGCCAGCAGTTCCGGGGCGGAGTACGAGCAGTACTTC.

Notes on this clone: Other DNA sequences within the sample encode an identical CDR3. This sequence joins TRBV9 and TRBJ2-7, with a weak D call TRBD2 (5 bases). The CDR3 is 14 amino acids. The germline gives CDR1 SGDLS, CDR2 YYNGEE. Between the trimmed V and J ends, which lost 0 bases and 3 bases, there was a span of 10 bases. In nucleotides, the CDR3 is TGTGCCAGCAGCGTAGCTACTGGAGGCTACGAGCAGTACTTC. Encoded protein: CASSVATGGYEQYF.